This TCR beta chain was retrieved from a study of cytomegalovirus exposure and HLA in healthy donors. Study at large: Of the donors genotyped, about 410 in all, about 80% fell in the Caucasian-associated ancestry cluster. Whole-study findings and limits: Later analysis associated a missense DCLRE1C variant with TCR beta V- and J-gene trimming. Researchers had no immune exposure information except CMV serostatus available.

This clone appeared a few times. Its antigen is not identified. PCR involved 60 Vbeta and 13 Jbeta primers. Data came from immunoSEQ multiplex PCR; TCRdb stores just in-frame clones and leaves some out. The sample has approximately 160,000 clones; roughly four fifths are singletons. Germline V gene data show CDR1 as SNHLY and CDR2 as FYNNEI. J gave up 4 bases and V 7 bases, and 11 bases lay outside the gene matches. CDR3 length: 16 amino acids. The gene calls are TRBV2 and TRBJ1-1, with TRBD1 matching over 11 bases. What was sequenced was PBMCs. The receptor was isolated from a woman aged 40 to 50 in good health and CMV-seronegative. The CDR3 loop is CASTRDRGIVGTEAFF. In DNA form, the CDR3 reads TGTGCCAGCACTCGGGACAGGGGGATAGTGGGCACTGAAGCTTTCTTT.